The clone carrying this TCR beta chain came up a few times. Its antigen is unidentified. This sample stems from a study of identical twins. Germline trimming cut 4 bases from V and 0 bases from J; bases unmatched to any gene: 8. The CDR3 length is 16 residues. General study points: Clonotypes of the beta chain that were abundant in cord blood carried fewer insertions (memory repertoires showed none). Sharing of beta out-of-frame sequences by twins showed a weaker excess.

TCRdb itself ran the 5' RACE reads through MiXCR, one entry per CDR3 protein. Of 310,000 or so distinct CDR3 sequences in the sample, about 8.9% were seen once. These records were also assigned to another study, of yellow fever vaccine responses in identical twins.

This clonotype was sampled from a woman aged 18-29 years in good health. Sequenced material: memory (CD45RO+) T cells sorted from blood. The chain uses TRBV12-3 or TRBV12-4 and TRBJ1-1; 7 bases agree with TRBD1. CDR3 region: CASSWDRVSMNTEAFF. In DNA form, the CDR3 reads TGTGCCAGCAGTTGGGACAGAGTTTCGATGAACACTGAAGCTTTCTTT.